This paragraph covers one T cell receptor beta chain sequence. This entry is derived from a study of cytomegalovirus exposure and HLA in healthy donors. PCR employed 60 Vbeta and 13 Jbeta primers. TCRdb's copy holds only in-frame clones and misses some; the assay was immunoSEQ multiplex PCR. The repertoire holds roughly 190,000 clones, around 74% seen once, with about 2.9% in the top ten. The CDR3 is 13 residues long. V gave up 3 bases and J gave up 6 bases, with 11 bases separating them. Per germline, CDR1 MDHEN and CDR2 SYDVKM. The gene calls are TRBV28 and TRBJ1-1; D may be TRBD1 (5 bases). The material sequenced was PBMCs. The clonotype was recovered from a female donor in good health and CMV-seronegative. CDR3 in amino acids: CASSLSGGAEAFF. CDR3 nucleotide sequence: TGTGCCAGCAGTTTGTCGGGGGGGGCTGAAGCTTTCTTT. Full variable domain (outside the CDR3, taken from reference TRBV28 and TRBJ1-1): DVKVTQSSRYLVKRTGEKVFLECVQDMDHENMFWYRQDPGLGLRLIYFSYDVKMKEKGDIPEGYSVSREKKERFSLILESASTNQTSMYLCASSLSGGAEAFFGQGTRLTVV.